The subject of this entry is one T cell receptor beta chain. Antigen specificity is unknown. This entry comes from a study of cytomegalovirus exposure and HLA in healthy donors. Study-level findings and limits: Reportedly, diagnosis of cytomegalovirus status by the classifier showed high specificity and sensitivity. Trimming of TCR beta V- and J-genes showed a link, identified in a later analysis, to a missense DCLRE1C variant.

PCR used 60 Vbeta primers and 13 Jbeta primers. Produced via immunoSEQ multiplex PCR; TCRdb's table is partial and in-frame only. In the table there are 110,000 or so clones, around 70% of which are singletons. The CDR3 length is 14 residues. The chain combines TRBV21-1 with TRBJ2-7; TRBD2 is the table's D call, not checked against the DNA. TRBV21-1 counts as a pseudogene. The sequenced sample was PBMCs. The clonotype was recovered from a woman between 35 and 50 years old in good health and CMV-seropositive. CDR3 in amino acids: CASSNLAETYEQYF. CDR3 nucleotides: TGTGCCAGCAGCAATCTAGCGGAAACCTACGAGCAGTACTTC.